This T cell receptor beta chain comes out of a study of blood T cell repertoires in COVID-19. The repertoire was sequenced with immunoSEQ multiplex PCR; TCRdb's copy has only in-frame clones and lacks some. The repertoire holds about 310,000 clones, 90% seen once, with approximately 4.3% in the top ten. With 0 bases removed from V and 4 bases from J, the gap between germline ends came to 12 bases. Germline CDR1 and CDR2: MGHRA and YSYEKL. The CDR3 contains 15 residues. This chain uses TRBV4-1 with TRBJ1-2; no firm D call. The clonotype was recovered from a woman between 18 and 29 years old with acute COVID-19. Input material: PBMCs or T cells enriched from blood (not recorded which). The CDR3 DNA reads TGCGCCAGCAGCCAAGATACCGTGACGGGCTATGGCTACACCTTC. Encoded protein: CASSQDTVTGYGYTF.